A selection of T cell receptor beta chains follows, all from one sample in a study of T cell responses to AZD1222 COVID-19 vaccine. Sequencing was performed with immunoSEQ multiplex PCR; in TCRdb, only in-frame clones are kept and a portion is missing. The sample holds approximately 91,000 clones, 88% seen once. This sample comprised peripheral blood, obtained on day 0 of AZD1222 vaccination. All receptors come from an adult in good health. Both conserved end residues are part of each CDR3. D genes are given only for firm matches. Only part of the rows carry a size: once, few, many, or a class if the clone is expanded.

clone size: NA
J gene: TRBJ1-3
D gene: NA
V gene: TRBV28
CDR3 DNA: TGTGCCAGCAGTTTATCATCAGTTCTGCAGGGAGGAAACACCATATATTTT
CDR3 protein: CASSLSSVLQGGNTIYF

clone size: NA
J gene: TRBJ1-2
D gene: TRBD1
V gene: TRBV6-5
CDR3 DNA: TGTGCCAGCAGAATCTCGGGACAGAACTATGGCTACACCTTC
CDR3 protein: CASRISGQNYGYTF

clone size: once
J gene: TRBJ2-1
D gene: NA
V gene: TRBV7-2
CDR3 DNA: TGTGCCAGCAGCATCGGACTGAGCAATGAGCAGTTCTTC
CDR3 protein: CASSIGLSNEQFF

clone size: NA
J gene: TRBJ1-2
D gene: TRBD1
V gene: TRBV29-1
CDR3 DNA: TGCAGCGTTTTGGGCAGGGGGAACTATGGCTACACCTTC
CDR3 protein: CSVLGRGNYGYTF

clone size: NA
J gene: TRBJ1-6
D gene: NA
V gene: TRBV18
CDR3 DNA: TGTGCCAGCTCATCGAGCGGGGGATATAATTCACCCCTCCACTTT
CDR3 protein: CASSSSGGYNSPLHF

clone size: NA
J gene: TRBJ2-3
D gene: NA
V gene: TRBV12-3/TRBV12-4
CDR3 DNA: TGTGCCAGCAATGGGGGGCCCACAGATACGCAGTATTTT
CDR3 protein: CASNGGPTDTQYF

clone size: NA
J gene: TRBJ1-2
D gene: NA
V gene: TRBV5-4
CDR3 DNA: TGTGCCAGCAGCATGGTTGCGGGACGGTTCTATGGCTACACCTTC
CDR3 protein: CASSMVAGRFYGYTF

clone size: NA
J gene: TRBJ2-3
D gene: TRBD2
V gene: TRBV7-3
CDR3 DNA: TGTGCCAGCAGCTTAATAGCGGGGGTCACAGATACGCAGTATTTT
CDR3 protein: CASSLIAGVTDTQYF

clone size: NA
J gene: TRBJ1-6
D gene: NA
V gene: TRBV7-2
CDR3 DNA: TGTGCCAGCAGCTTAGCGTCGGGCAGGAATTCACCCCTCCACTTT
CDR3 protein: CASSLASGRNSPLHF

clone size: NA
J gene: TRBJ2-6
D gene: NA
V gene: TRBV5-1
CDR3 DNA: TGCGCCAGCAGCTTGGTTCGTCTCTCTGGGGCCAACGTCCTGACTTTC
CDR3 protein: CASSLVRLSGANVLTF